The entry below describes one TCR beta chain. This sample stems from a study of shared clonotypes between healthy human individuals. Per the germline V gene, CDR1 is MNHEY and CDR2 is SVGAGI. Trimming pared 5 bases from V and 5 bases from J, leaving 15 bases between. This CDR3 has 15 amino acids. Using immunoSEQ multiplex PCR, the repertoire was profiled, and TCRdb retains in-frame clones only, with some absent. The sample records approximately 530,000 clones, about 96% being singletons. What was sequenced was naive CD4+ T cells sorted from blood. Noted subset: CD45RA+ positively selected. The chain is built from TRBV6-5 and TRBJ1-4; D is unclear. This TCR came from a woman aged 25 to 45 in good health. CDR3 DNA: TGTGCCAGCAGTCCTTCGAGCTACGTGAATGAAAAACTGTTTTTT. Translating it yields CASSPSSYVNEKLFF.